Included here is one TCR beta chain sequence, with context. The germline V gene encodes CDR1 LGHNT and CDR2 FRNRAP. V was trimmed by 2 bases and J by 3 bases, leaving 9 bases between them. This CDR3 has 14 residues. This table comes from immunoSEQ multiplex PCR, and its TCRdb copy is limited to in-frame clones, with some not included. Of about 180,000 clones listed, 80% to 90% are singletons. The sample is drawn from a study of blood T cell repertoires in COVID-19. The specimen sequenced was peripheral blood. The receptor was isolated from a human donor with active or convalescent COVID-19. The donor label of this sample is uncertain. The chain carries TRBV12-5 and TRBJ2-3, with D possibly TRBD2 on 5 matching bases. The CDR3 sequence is CASGLYGITDTQYF. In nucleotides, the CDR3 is TGTGCTAGTGGTTTGTACGGGATTACAGATACGCAGTATTTT.